This T cell receptor beta chain was sequenced in a study of T cell changes during pregnancy in multiple sclerosis. The assay was immunoSEQ multiplex PCR, and TCRdb's table has in-frame clones only and misses some. The data show tens of thousands of clones, roughly nine tenths seen once. The CDR3 contains 14 residues. V lost 1 base to trimming and J lost 4 bases, with 10 bases between them. Germline V CDR1 and CDR2: KGHSY, FQNENV. This TCR came from a female donor with multiple sclerosis, enrolled in a pregnancy study. The source material was CD8+ T cells from peripheral blood mononuclear cells, sampled before pregnancy. V usage is TRBV16 and J usage is TRBJ2-5; D is perhaps TRBD2 (5 bases). For the CDR3, the DNA is TGTGCCAGCAGCCAATTCGGGAACCGAGAGACCCAGTACTTC. It codes for CASSQFGNRETQYF.